The rows below give T cell receptor beta chains drawn from one sample of a study of control samples from healthy donors and cancer patients. Generated by immunoSEQ multiplex PCR, the TCRdb table keeps only in-frame clones and is missing some. Of around 140,000 clones listed, about 90% are singletons. The sequenced material came from blood. These receptors all stem from a young man in good health. Each CDR3 is given without its conserved first and last residue. The D gene is left open where the match is weak. Not every row has a clone size; where given, it reads once, few, many or a size class.

cdr3_aa v_call clone_size d_call j_call
ASSLGSNNEQF TRBV7-6 NA NA TRBJ2-1
ASSQDWGPSTDTQY TRBV14 NA NA TRBJ2-3
ASSSLPGQTNTGELF TRBV18 once TRBD1 TRBJ2-2
ASIQGSSYNSPLH TRBV6-5 NA NA TRBJ1-6
ASSQDPREKLF TRBV3-1/TRBV3-2 NA NA TRBJ1-4
AISTDRGSLETQY TRBV10-3 NA TRBD1 TRBJ2-5
ASSLAGLAVSGELF TRBV7-2 few TRBD2 TRBJ2-2
ASSEADTQY TRBV19 once NA TRBJ2-3
ASSLEVSVGYT TRBV7-2 NA NA TRBJ1-2
ASSQVVKGTTGELF TRBV14 NA NA TRBJ2-2
ASSQQTGRPQETQY TRBV7-2 NA NA TRBJ2-5
SARAYNEQF TRBV20-1 few NA TRBJ2-1
ASSPGGNEKLF TRBV2 NA TRBD1 TRBJ1-4
ASSDEGVAEAF TRBV2 NA NA TRBJ1-1
ASSRGGPNYGYT TRBV6-4 NA NA TRBJ1-2
ASSTGTGGPTGYGYT TRBV28 NA TRBD1 TRBJ1-2
ASILMRTDTQY TRBV28 once NA TRBJ2-3
ASSLWAGLTELPGLDEQY TRBV4-3 NA NA TRBJ2-7
ASSSDRRPSGNTIY TRBV7-2 NA TRBD1 TRBJ1-3
ASTKQDRNGGYT TRBV10-1 few TRBD1 TRBJ1-2
ASSLTNTGELF TRBV25-1 NA NA TRBJ2-2
ASSYDGSPRDEQY TRBV6-5 NA NA TRBJ2-7
ASSQEGHEQY TRBV3-1/TRBV3-2 NA NA TRBJ2-7
ASSRQVYYGYT TRBV19 NA NA TRBJ1-2
ASTRWDKNEKLF TRBV19 few NA TRBJ1-4
SVRGRNTDTQY TRBV29-1 NA NA TRBJ2-3
ATSRGKGYNEQF TRBV15 NA NA TRBJ2-1
ASSPGTPERNTIY TRBV5-5 NA NA TRBJ1-3
ASSDWAEEQY TRBV2 NA NA TRBJ2-7
AISLDRESYT TRBV10-3 NA TRBD1 TRBJ1-2
ASSQGGPWQENNSPLH TRBV4-1 NA NA TRBJ1-6
ASGGHKAF TRBV6-5 NA NA TRBJ1-1
AWGEGVAKNIQY TRBV30 NA NA TRBJ2-4
SAREFSNQPQH TRBV20-1 NA NA TRBJ1-5
ASSLRAPGSYEQY TRBV7-8 NA NA TRBJ2-7
ASSGSGTGLGYNSPLH TRBV28 NA TRBD1 TRBJ1-6